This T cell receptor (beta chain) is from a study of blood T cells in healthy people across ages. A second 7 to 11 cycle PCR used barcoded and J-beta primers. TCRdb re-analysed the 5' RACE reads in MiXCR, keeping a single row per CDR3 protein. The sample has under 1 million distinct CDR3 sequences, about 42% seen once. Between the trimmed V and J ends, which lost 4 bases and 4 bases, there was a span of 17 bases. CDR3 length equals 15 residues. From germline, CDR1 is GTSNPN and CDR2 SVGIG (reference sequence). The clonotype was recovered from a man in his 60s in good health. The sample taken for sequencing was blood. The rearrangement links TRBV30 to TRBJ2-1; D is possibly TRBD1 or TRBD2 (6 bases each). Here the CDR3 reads CAWTTGGGFYNEQFF. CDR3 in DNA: TGTGCCTGGACGACCGGAGGGGGGTTTTACAATGAGCAGTTCTTC. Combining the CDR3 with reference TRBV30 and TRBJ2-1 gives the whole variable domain SQTIHQWPATLVQPVGSPLSLECTVEGTSNPNLYWYRQAAGRGLQLLFYSVGIGQISSEVPQNLSASRPQDRQFILSSKKLLLSDSGFYLCAWTTGGGFYNEQFFGPGTRLTVL.